The rows below give T cell receptor beta chains drawn from one sample of a study of neurological immune-mediated disorders. One entry per CDR3 protein, called by TCRdb with MiXCR from the 5' RACE reads. The profile covers 30,000 to 40,000 distinct CDR3 sequences, with 3.8% appearing a single time and 2.2% taken by the ten largest. Sequences were obtained from PBMCs. All receptors come from a man aged 25-45 years with multiple sclerosis. Both conserved end residues are part of each CDR3. A D gene is named only where the DNA matches it firmly. Size values are once, few and many counts, or a class for expanded clones, and some rows have none.

CDR3 length	D gene	J gene	clone size	V gene	CDR3 DNA	CDR3 protein
11	NA	TRBJ2-7	many	TRBV6-5	TGTGCCAGCAGGAATACCTACGAGCAGTACTTC	CASRNTYEQYF
16	TRBD1	TRBJ2-7	NA	TRBV6-5	TGTGCCAGCAGTTACTCTTTGGGACAGGGTACCTACGAGCAGTACTTC	CASSYSLGQGTYEQYF
14	TRBD1	TRBJ1-1	many	TRBV5-1	TGCGCCAGCAGCTGGGACAGCCAAGGCGCTGAAGCTTTCTTT	CASSWDSQGAEAFF
15	NA	TRBJ1-5	many	TRBV6-2/TRBV6-3	TGTGCCACCCAACTTGGGGCAGGCCCCGGCCAGCCCCAGCATTTT	CATQLGAGPGQPQHF
13	TRBD1	TRBJ1-1	many	TRBV6-6	TGTGCCAGCAGTTCCGAAACAGGGGGTGAAGCTTTCTTT	CASSSETGGEAFF
13	TRBD1	TRBJ1-5	many	TRBV7-6	TGTGCCAGCAGCGGGACAGGGAATCAGCCCCAGAATTTT	CASSGTGNQPQNF
13	NA	TRBJ1-5	many	TRBV12-3/TRBV12-4	TGTGCCAGCAGGACGACAGGCAATCAGCCCCAGCATTTT	CASRTTGNQPQHF
15	TRBD2	TRBJ2-5	many	TRBV29-1	TGCAGCGTTGTGGCTAGCGGGGGCCGGGGAGAGACCCAGTACTTC	CSVVASGGRGETQYF
15	TRBD2	TRBJ2-3	many	TRBV6-6	TGTGCCAGCACACCCAGCGGGGGGATCACAGATACGCAGTATTTT	CASTPSGGITDTQYF
12	NA	TRBJ1-2	many	TRBV20-1	TGCAGTGCTAGAACCCGCTCAAGGGGCTACACCTTC	CSARTRSRGYTF
12	NA	TRBJ1-6	many	TRBV20-1	TGCAGTGCTCGGGGTTCTAATTCACCCCTCCACTTT	CSARGSNSPLHF
16	NA	TRBJ2-3	many	TRBV4-1	TGCGCCAGCAGCCCTTTACCCGGGGAAAGCACAGATACGCAGTATTTT	CASSPLPGESTDTQYF
14	NA	TRBJ2-3	many	TRBV20-1	TGCAGTGCTAGACTTAGCCTGAACACAGATACGCAGTATTTT	CSARLSLNTDTQYF
14	NA	TRBJ1-6	NA	TRBV10-2	TGCGCCACCGCTCCCGGGACGGTTAATTCACCCCTCCACTTT	CATAPGTVNSPLHF
15	NA	TRBJ2-7	many	TRBV6-5	TGTGCCAGCAGTTCGGGGACAAGAGACACCTACGAGCAGTACTTC	CASSSGTRDTYEQYF
14	NA	TRBJ1-1	few	TRBV20-1	TGCAGTGCTACCCTGGGGGGGATGAACACTGAAGCTTTCTTT	CSATLGGMNTEAFF
19	TRBD2	TRBJ2-5	many	TRBV7-2	TGTGCCAGCAGCCGTGGAGGGCGCGGGGGGGCTAACCACCAAGAGACCCAGTACTTC	CASSRGGRGGANHQETQYF
16	NA	TRBJ2-3	many	TRBV7-2	TGTGCCAGCAGCTTATCGACGCCGCGCCGCACAGATACGCAGTATTTT	CASSLSTPRRTDTQYF